Here is one T cell receptor (beta chain) with its context. Patients in Seattle were enrolled during active infection, then followed longitudinally. Generated by immunoSEQ multiplex PCR, the TCRdb table keeps only in-frame clones and is missing some. The table records roughly 170,000 clones, approximately 85% of them present only once. The CDR3 consists of 21 residues. V was pared by 5 bases and J by 2 bases, with 18 bases of the junction left unmatched. Germline CDR1 and CDR2: SGHTA and FQGTGA. The data were taken from a study of blood T cell repertoires in COVID-19. Study summary: Material from acute and convalescent COVID-19 was sourced from the United States, Italy and Spain.

This rearrangement joins TRBV7-3 to TRBJ2-6; TRBD1 agrees at 10 bases. This clonotype originated in a woman aged 55-69 years with COVID-19, enrolled during active disease. Sequencing was performed on peripheral blood. CDR3 region: CASSRGPMLPGQGAGANVLTF. CDR3 nucleotides: TGTGCCAGCAGCAGGGGGCCAATGCTGCCCGGACAGGGGGCTGGGGCCAACGTCCTGACTTTC.